This record looks at one TCR beta chain sequence and its context. Its target is not known. These data belong to a study of response to subunit inactivated influenza vaccine. Findings of the study overall: Few additional T cells are recruited per seasonal influenza vaccination, authors suggested.

TCRdb used MiXCR to reprocess the RT-PCR reads, holding one entry per CDR3 protein. The table lists over 800,000 distinct CDR3 sequences, 21% of them singletons, with roughly a tenth in the top ten. The V end lost 3 bases, the J end lost 7 bases, and 16 bases lay between the germline ends. The CDR3 sequence is 15 residues long. Germline CDR1 reads LNHNV; CDR2 reads YYDKDF (reference sequence). The chain links TRBV15 to TRBJ2-1, with D possibly being TRBD1 (6 bases). This specimen was PBMCs from blood, taken less than 6 days after vaccination. The TCR was taken from a man aged 50-59 years who received an inactivated influenza vaccine. The DNA of the CDR3 is TGTGCCACCAGCAGCTTCCGGGACACCCAAAATGAGCAGTTCTTC. Protein sequence: CATSSFRDTQNEQFF.